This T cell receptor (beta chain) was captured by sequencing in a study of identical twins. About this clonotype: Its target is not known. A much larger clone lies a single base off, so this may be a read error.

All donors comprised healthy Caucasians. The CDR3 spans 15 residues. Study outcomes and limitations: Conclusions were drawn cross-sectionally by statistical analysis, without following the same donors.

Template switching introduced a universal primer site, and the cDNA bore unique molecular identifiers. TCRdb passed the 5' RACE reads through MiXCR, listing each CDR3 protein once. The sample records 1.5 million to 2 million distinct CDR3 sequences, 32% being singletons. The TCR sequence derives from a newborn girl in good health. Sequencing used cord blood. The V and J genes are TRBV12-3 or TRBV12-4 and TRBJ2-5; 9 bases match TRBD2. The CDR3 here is CASSRLAAYQGTQYF. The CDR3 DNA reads TGTGCCAGCAGCAGACTAGCGGCGTACCAAGGGACCCAGTACTTC.